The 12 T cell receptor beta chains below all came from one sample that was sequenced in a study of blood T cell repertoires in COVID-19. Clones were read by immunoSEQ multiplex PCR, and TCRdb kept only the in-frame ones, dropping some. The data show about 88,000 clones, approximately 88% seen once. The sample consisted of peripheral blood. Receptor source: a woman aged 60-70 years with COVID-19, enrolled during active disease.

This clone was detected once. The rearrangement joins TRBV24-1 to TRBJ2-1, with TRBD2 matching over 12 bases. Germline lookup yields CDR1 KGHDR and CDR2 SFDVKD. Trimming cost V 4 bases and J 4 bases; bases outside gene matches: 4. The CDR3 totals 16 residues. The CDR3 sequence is CATSEMTSGGYNEQFF. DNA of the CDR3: TGTGCCACCAGTGAGATGACTAGCGGGGGATACAATGAGCAGTTCTTC.

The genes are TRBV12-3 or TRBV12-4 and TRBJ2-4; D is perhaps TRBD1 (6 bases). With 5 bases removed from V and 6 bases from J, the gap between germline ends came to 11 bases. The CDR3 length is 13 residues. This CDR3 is CASSMGAPNIQYF. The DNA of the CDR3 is TGTGCCAGCAGTATGGGGGCACCAAACATTCAGTACTTC.

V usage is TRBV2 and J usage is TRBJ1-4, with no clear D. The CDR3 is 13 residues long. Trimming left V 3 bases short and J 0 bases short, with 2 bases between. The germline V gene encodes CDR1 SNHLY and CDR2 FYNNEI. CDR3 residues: CASSDATNEKLFF. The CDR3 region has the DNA TGTGCCAGCAGTGACGCAACTAATGAAAAACTGTTTTTT.

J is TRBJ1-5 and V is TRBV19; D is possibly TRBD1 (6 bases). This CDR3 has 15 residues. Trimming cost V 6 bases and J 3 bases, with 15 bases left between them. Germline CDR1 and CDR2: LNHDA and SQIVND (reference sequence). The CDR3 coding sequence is TGTGCCAGTAGCTTCCCAGGGGCCTTCAATCAGCCCCAGCATTTT. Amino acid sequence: CASSFPGAFNQPQHF. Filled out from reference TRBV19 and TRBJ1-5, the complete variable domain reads DGGITQSPKYLFRKEGQNVTLSCEQNLNHDAMYWYRQDPGQGLRLIYYSQIVNDFQKGDIAEGYSVSREKKESFPLTVTSAQKNPTAFYLCASSFPGAFNQPQHFGDGTRLSIL.

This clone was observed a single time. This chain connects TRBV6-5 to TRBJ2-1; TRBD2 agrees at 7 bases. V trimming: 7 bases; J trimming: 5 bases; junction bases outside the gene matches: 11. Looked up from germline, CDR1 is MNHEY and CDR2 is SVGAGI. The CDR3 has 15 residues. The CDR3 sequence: CASTPGSSGNNEQFF. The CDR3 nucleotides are TGTGCCAGCACCCCGGGGTCTAGCGGAAACAATGAGCAGTTCTTC.

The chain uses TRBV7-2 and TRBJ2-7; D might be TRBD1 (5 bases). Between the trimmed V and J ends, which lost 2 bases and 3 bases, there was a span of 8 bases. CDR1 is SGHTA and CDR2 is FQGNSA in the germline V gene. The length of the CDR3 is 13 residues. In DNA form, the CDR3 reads TGTGCCAGCAGCTTATCGGACAACTACGAGCAGTACTTC. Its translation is CASSLSDNYEQYF. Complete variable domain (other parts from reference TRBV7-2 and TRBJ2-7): GAGVSQSPSNKVTEKGKDVELRCDPISGHTALYWYRQSLGQGLEFLIYFQGNSAPDKSGLPSDRFSAERTGGSVSTLTIQRTQQEDSAVYLCASSLSDNYEQYFGPGTRLTVT.

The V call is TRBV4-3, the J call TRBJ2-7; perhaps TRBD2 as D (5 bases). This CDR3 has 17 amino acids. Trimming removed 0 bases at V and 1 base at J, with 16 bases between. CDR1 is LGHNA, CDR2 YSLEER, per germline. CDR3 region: CASSQDPTGSVSYEQYF. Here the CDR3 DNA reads TGCGCCAGCAGCCAAGACCCCACGGGGTCCGTATCCTACGAGCAGTACTTC.

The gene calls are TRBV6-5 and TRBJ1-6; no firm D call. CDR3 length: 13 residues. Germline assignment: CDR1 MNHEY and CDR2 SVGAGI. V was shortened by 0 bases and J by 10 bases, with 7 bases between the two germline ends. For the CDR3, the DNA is TGTGCCAGCAGTTACTCGATAAGCTCACCCCTCCACTTT. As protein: CASSYSISSPLHF.

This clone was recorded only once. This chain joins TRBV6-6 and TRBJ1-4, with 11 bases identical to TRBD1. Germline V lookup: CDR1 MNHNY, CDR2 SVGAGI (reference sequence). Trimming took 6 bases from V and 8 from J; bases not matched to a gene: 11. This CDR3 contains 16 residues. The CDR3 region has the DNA TGTGCCAGCAGACCCGGACAGGGGGCCGTCCTGGAAAAACTGTTTTTT. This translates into CASRPGQGAVLEKLFF.

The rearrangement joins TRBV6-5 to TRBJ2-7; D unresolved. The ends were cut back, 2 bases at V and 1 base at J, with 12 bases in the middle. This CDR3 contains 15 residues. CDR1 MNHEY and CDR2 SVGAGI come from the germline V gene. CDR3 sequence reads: CASSYPPGQSYEQYF. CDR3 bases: TGTGCCAGCAGTTACCCCCCGGGTCAATCCTACGAGCAGTACTTC.

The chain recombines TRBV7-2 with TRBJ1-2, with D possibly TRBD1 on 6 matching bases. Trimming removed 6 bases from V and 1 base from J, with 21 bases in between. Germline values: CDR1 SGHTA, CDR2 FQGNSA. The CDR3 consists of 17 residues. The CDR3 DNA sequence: TGTGCCAGCAGGCCCAGACTGGGACAACTTCTTAACTATGGCTACACCTTC. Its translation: CASRPRLGQLLNYGYTF.

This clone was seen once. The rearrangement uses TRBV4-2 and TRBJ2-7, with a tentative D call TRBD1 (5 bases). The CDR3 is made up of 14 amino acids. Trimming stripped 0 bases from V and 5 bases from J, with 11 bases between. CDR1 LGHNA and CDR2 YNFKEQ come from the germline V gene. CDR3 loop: CASSQEISRDEQYF. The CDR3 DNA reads TGTGCCAGCAGCCAAGAAATTTCCAGGGACGAGCAGTACTTC.